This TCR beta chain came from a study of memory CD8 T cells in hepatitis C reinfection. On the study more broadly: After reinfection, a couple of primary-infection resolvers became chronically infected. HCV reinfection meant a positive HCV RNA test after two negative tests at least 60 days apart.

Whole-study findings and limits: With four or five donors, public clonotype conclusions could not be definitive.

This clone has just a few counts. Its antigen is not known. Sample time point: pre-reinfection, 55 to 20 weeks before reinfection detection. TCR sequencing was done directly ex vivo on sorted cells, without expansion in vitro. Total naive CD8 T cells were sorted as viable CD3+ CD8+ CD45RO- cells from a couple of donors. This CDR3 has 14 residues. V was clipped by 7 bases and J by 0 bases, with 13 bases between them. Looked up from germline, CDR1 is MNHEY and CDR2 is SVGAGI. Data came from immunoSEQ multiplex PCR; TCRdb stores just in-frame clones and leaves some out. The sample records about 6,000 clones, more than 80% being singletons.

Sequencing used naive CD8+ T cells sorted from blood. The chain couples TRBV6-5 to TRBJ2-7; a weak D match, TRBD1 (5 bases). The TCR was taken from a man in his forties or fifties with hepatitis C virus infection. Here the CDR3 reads CASTGQDNSYEQYF. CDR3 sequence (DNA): TGTGCCAGCACCGGGCAGGACAACTCCTACGAGCAGTACTTC.